The rows below give T cell receptor beta chains drawn from one sample of a study of cytomegalovirus exposure and HLA in healthy donors. Repertoires were generated with immunoSEQ multiplex PCR, while TCRdb's copy carries only in-frame clones and drops some. Of some 95,000 clones listed, roughly 77% are singletons. Sequencing was carried out using PBMCs. The receptor source for this set is a man under 40 in good health and CMV-seronegative. Both conserved end residues are part of each CDR3. Clone size, where shown, is once, few, many, or a class for clones that have expanded.

TRBV4-1	NA	TRBJ2-3	CASSPPGTGVVADTQYF
TRBV5-1	few	TRBJ2-5	CASSLGESRETQYF
TRBV5-1	NA	TRBJ2-5	CASSYLGLAYQETQYF
TRBV4-3	NA	TRBJ1-5	CASSHDTGIPPQHF
TRBV6-1	NA	TRBJ1-2	CASSPTEPFYGYTF
TRBV2	NA	TRBJ2-4	CASSGTDVGKNIQYF
TRBV6-1	NA	TRBJ2-7	CASSEKGGVRGDEQYF
TRBV2	NA	TRBJ1-2	CASRGTGVGYTF
TRBV19	NA	TRBJ2-2	CASSIGTNTGELFF
TRBV5-8	few	TRBJ1-3	CASSFGPFDTIYF
TRBV30	NA	TRBJ1-6	CAWSRTDNNSPLHF
TRBV6-1	few	TRBJ2-7	CASSEEGASGYEQYF
TRBV10-3	NA	TRBJ1-2	CAISERQVPRGYTF
TRBV30	NA	TRBJ2-7	CAWSGVDEQYF
TRBV6-1	NA	TRBJ1-1	CASSGRITEAFF
TRBV6-5	NA	TRBJ2-1	CASSFSQDSGDNEQFF
TRBV28	NA	TRBJ2-5	CASSLPGDRGRETQYF
TRBV6-5	NA	TRBJ2-1	CASTLAATSYNEQFF
TRBV19	NA	TRBJ1-5	CASSIGRRTVDQPQHF
TRBV2	NA	TRBJ2-1	CASSIRTAAYNEQFF
TRBV5-4	NA	TRBJ2-5	CASSYASGQETQYF
TRBV5-4	NA	TRBJ1-1	CASSGSGTEAFF
TRBV12-5	NA	TRBJ1-2	CASVTGTNYGYTF
TRBV10-3	NA	TRBJ2-5	CAIKGLEETQYF
TRBV7-9	few	TRBJ2-7	CASSLTYGLHEQYF
TRBV4-3	NA	TRBJ2-1	CASSQDPTQGDEQFF
TRBV7-2	NA	TRBJ2-7	CASSYLPGTGAYEQYF
TRBV7-2	once	TRBJ2-5	CASSLLTIQGLGETQYF
TRBV11-1	NA	TRBJ1-1	CASSSTGIRSTEAFF
TRBV2	NA	TRBJ2-6	CASRTIAASSGANVLTF
TRBV15	few	TRBJ1-3	CATEGGFGNTIYF
TRBV7-8	once	TRBJ1-2	CASSKQGAYYGYTF
TRBV19	NA	TRBJ1-5	CASSIGTGWDQPQHF
TRBV27	NA	TRBJ2-2	CASSSPGQLDTGELFF
TRBV11-2	NA	TRBJ2-3	CASSLVWTGADTQYF
TRBV4-1	NA	TRBJ2-3	CASSQGAVSADTQYF
TRBV25-1	NA	TRBJ2-7	CASSDQGTAALLGQYF
TRBV9	NA	TRBJ1-5	CASSPGWDSNQPQHF
TRBV6-5	few	TRBJ2-7	CASRRGQGHYEQYF
TRBV5-8	NA	TRBJ1-5	CASSIQGALSNQPQHF
TRBV30	NA	TRBJ2-1	CAWGEGLRDEQFF
TRBV29-1	NA	TRBJ1-4	CSVAGTGSTNEKLFF
TRBV18	NA	TRBJ1-5	CASSFEVNSNQPQHF
TRBV6-7	NA	TRBJ2-7	CASSYSYIQGPYEQYF
TRBV19	NA	TRBJ1-4	CASSRGLGGNEKLFF
TRBV5-6	NA	TRBJ1-3	CASSLDRVSGNTIYF